This T cell receptor beta chain was sequenced in a study of shared clonotypes between healthy human individuals. All donors were Caucasian adults living in Nashville, Tennessee. Once extracted for a subset, genomic DNA was divided evenly among several immunoSEQ plates. With ten immunoSEQ deep assay plates, unsorted PBMC DNA underwent sequencing. Sequencing used immunoSEQ multiplex PCR; TCRdb keeps in-frame clones, though not all of them. Seen here are about 560,000 clones, about 80% observed once, and the top ten hold around 12%. V lost 3 bases and J 9 bases, leaving 25 bases between the germline ends. Germline V gene data show CDR1 as SGHRS and CDR2 as YFSETQ. The CDR3 loop spans 16 amino acids.

The receptor's source is a woman aged 40 to 55 in good health. Some clones in this sample may be carry-over from other donors' samples. Sequencing used PBMCs. The chain carries TRBV5-1 and TRBJ2-7; D perhaps matches TRBD2 (6 bases). Here the CDR3 DNA reads TGCGCCAGCAGCTCGGGAAGACTAGGTAACGTGGGCGTGCAGTACTTC. Translated: CASSSGRLGNVGVQYF.